This TCR beta chain is from a study of T-cell reconstitution after alpha-beta-depleted transplantation in children. Unique molecular identifiers were incorporated into the prepared TCRbeta library. TCRdb independently ran MiXCR on the PCR reads; one entry per CDR3 protein. This sample has roughly 500,000 distinct CDR3 sequences, with 30% to 35% found just once. This CDR3 contains 14 residues. Trimming took 3 bases from V and 0 from J; bases not matched to a gene: 0. The germline gives CDR1 DFQATT, CDR2 SNEGSKA (reference sequence). This receptor was identified in a human donor who donated a stem cell graft to a child with aplastic anemia. The material sequenced was PBMCs from the stem cell graft donor, taken from the stem cell graft. V is TRBV20-1 and J is TRBJ2-5, with TRBD2 matching 11 bases. Here the CDR3 DNA reads TGCAGTGCTAGGACTAGCGGGAACCAAGAGACCCAGTACTTC. Translation gives CSARTSGNQETQYF.